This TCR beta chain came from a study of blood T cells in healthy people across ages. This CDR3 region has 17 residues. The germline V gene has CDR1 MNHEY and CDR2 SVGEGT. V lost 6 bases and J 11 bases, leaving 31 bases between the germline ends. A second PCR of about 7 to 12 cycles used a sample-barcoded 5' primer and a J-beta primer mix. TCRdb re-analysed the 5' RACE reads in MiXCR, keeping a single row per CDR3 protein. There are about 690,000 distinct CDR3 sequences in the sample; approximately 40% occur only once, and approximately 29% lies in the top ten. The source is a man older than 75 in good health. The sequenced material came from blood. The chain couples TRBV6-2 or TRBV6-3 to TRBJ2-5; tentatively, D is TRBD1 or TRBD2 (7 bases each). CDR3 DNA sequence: TGTGCCAGCAGAGACGACAGGGCTGAAGGGTGGGGGGGTGAGCAGTACTTC. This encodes CASRDDRAEGWGGEQYF.